Listed below are T cell receptor beta chains from one sample, sequenced in a study of immune evolution from preneoplasia to lung adenocarcinoma. Clones were read by immunoSEQ multiplex PCR, and TCRdb kept only the in-frame ones, dropping some. The sample includes 6,000 to 8,000 clones, approximately 72% of them seen just once. The sequenced sample was FFPE adjacent normal lung tissue. These receptors were obtained from a donor of 70 years or more with lung adenocarcinoma. The CDR3 runs from the conserved cysteine through the conserved F or W. The D gene is left open where the match is weak. Not all rows give a size; the values are once, few, many and, for expanded clones, a class.

TRBD2 TRBJ2-7 NA TRBV5-4 CASSQGSGGSGYEQYF TGTGCCAGCAGCCAAGGGTCGGGCGGGAGTGGGTACGAGCAGTACTTC
TRBD2 TRBJ2-3 NA TRBV7-8 CASSFSGTISTDTQYF TGTGCCAGCAGCTTCAGTGGGACTATAAGCACAGATACGCAGTATTTT
TRBD2 TRBJ2-5 NA TRBV7-7 CASSLGLAGEETQYF TGTGCTAGCAGCTTAGGACTAGCGGGAGAAGAGACCCAGTACTTC
NA TRBJ2-7 NA TRBV15 CATSRVRAGSFREQYF TGTGCCACCAGCAGAGTAAGGGCAGGATCCTTTAGAGAGCAGTACTTC
NA TRBJ1-5 NA TRBV4-3 CASSLDLNQPQHF TGCGCCAGCAGCTTGGACTTGAATCAGCCCCAGCATTTT
TRBD1 TRBJ1-4 NA TRBV4-1 CASSQDGRGPNEKLFF TGCGCCAGCAGCCAAGACGGCAGGGGGCCTAATGAAAAACTGTTTTTT
TRBD1 TRBJ2-7 NA TRBV6-1 CASTRRWTGGDEQYF TGTGCCAGCACCCGACGTTGGACAGGGGGGGACGAGCAGTACTTC
NA TRBJ2-7 NA TRBV6-1 CASSDQTVRVFEQYF TGTGCCAGCAGTGACCAGACAGTGAGGGTTTTCGAGCAGTACTTC
NA TRBJ1-1 NA TRBV10-3 CAISESRPGQLNTEAFF TGTGCCATCAGTGAGTCCCGCCCGGGACAACTGAACACTGAAGCTTTCTTT
NA TRBJ2-7 once TRBV6-1 CASSDGRGGYEQYF TGTGCCAGCAGTGATGGCAGGGGGGGTTACGAGCAGTACTTC
NA TRBJ2-2 NA TRBV4-1 CASSQDPAGTGELFF TGCGCCAGCAGCCAAGACCCCGCGGGCACCGGGGAGCTGTTTTTT
NA TRBJ1-1 NA TRBV5-8 CASSLTEAFF TGTGCCAGCAGCTTGACTGAAGCTTTCTTT
NA TRBJ2-2 NA TRBV7-3 CASGGADRGIGELFF TGTGCCAGCGGGGGAGCGGACAGAGGGATCGGGGAGCTGTTTTTT
TRBD2 TRBJ2-3 NA TRBV28 CASRRVAGKGTDTQYF TGTGCCAGCAGGAGAGTAGCGGGGAAGGGGACAGATACGCAGTATTTT
NA TRBJ2-1 NA TRBV7-9 CASSWSSEYNEQFF TGTGCCAGCAGCTGGTCTAGCGAGTACAATGAGCAGTTCTTC
NA TRBJ1-5 NA TRBV2 CASSERAQGDQPQHF TGTGCCAGCAGTGAAAGAGCGCAGGGTGATCAGCCCCAGCATTTT
NA TRBJ1-5 NA TRBV21-1 CASSKEDSNQPQHF TGTGCCAGCAGCAAAGAGGACAGCAATCAGCCCCAGCATTTT
TRBD1 TRBJ1-1 NA TRBV27 CASKRTGGSITEAFF TGTGCCAGCAAAAGGACAGGGGGCTCAATCACTGAAGCTTTCTTT
TRBD1 TRBJ1-2 few TRBV7-9 CASSFPGTADGYTF TGTGCCAGCAGCTTCCCCGGGACAGCCGACGGCTACACCTTC
NA TRBJ2-2 NA TRBV2 CASSIVADTGELFF TGTGCCAGCTCCATCGTCGCCGACACCGGGGAGCTGTTTTTT
TRBD1 TRBJ2-7 few TRBV6-1 CASSEAFGTGVYEQYF TGTGCCAGCAGTGAAGCGTTCGGGACAGGGGTGTACGAGCAGTACTTC
TRBD1 TRBJ2-3 NA TRBV11-3 CASTTSRDSYTDTQYF TGTGCCAGCACCACCAGCCGGGACAGCTACACAGATACGCAGTATTTT
NA TRBJ1-5 NA TRBV18 CASSPGEVNQPQHF TGTGCCAGCTCACCAGGGGAGGTTAATCAGCCCCAGCATTTT
NA TRBJ1-6 once TRBV11-2 CASSLGGNYNSPLHF TGTGCCAGCAGCTTGGGGGGGAACTATAATTCACCCCTCCACTTT
NA TRBJ2-7 few TRBV30 CAWSVGGEQYF TGTGCCTGGAGTGTAGGAGGGGAGCAGTACTTC
NA TRBJ2-7 NA TRBV6-6 CASIAGSFPYEQYF TGTGCCAGCATCGCCGGGAGCTTCCCCTACGAGCAGTACTTC
NA TRBJ2-2 once TRBV7-3 CASSLRPGELFF TGTGCCAGCAGCTTAAGGCCCGGGGAGCTGTTTTTT
NA TRBJ2-7 few TRBV2 CASNSETYEQYF TGTGCCAGCAACAGCGAAACCTACGAGCAGTACTTC
NA TRBJ1-1 once TRBV30 CAWTDRGEAFF TGTGCCTGGACCGATAGGGGGGAAGCTTTCTTT
NA TRBJ2-3 NA TRBV18 CASSPPLGTDTQYF TGTGCCAGCTCACCACCCCTAGGCACAGATACGCAGTATTTT
NA TRBJ2-7 medium-sized TRBV30 CAYSGLSYEQYF TGTGCATATTCGGGCCTCTCCTACGAGCAGTACTTC
NA TRBJ2-7 few TRBV7-6 CASSLRQGIDEQYF TGTGCCAGCAGCTTAAGGCAGGGGATTGACGAGCAGTACTTC
TRBD1 TRBJ1-2 NA TRBV27 CASGTVNGYTF TGTGCCAGTGGGACAGTTAATGGCTACACCTTC
TRBD1 TRBJ1-1 NA TRBV30 CAWSPPSGGGTTEAFF TGTGCCTGGAGTCCTCCATCAGGGGGCGGAACCACTGAAGCTTTCTTT
NA TRBJ1-1 medium-sized TRBV18 CASSPRTGGVTEAFF TGTGCCAGCTCACCTAGGACCGGCGGCGTCACTGAAGCTTTCTTT
NA TRBJ1-1 NA TRBV30 CAWSVQLLTEAFF TGTGCCTGGAGTGTACAACTCCTCACTGAAGCTTTCTTT
NA TRBJ1-4 NA TRBV6-5 CASSYRRTKNEKLFF TGTGCCAGCAGTTACCGACGGACGAAGAATGAAAAACTGTTTTTT
NA TRBJ2-1 NA TRBV6-5 CASSYEWGQGSEQFF TGTGCCAGCAGTTACGAGTGGGGGCAGGGTAGTGAGCAGTTCTTC
NA TRBJ2-3 NA TRBV10-3 CAISGSGASTDTQYF TGTGCCATCAGTGGTTCTGGGGCTAGCACAGATACGCAGTATTTT
NA TRBJ1-2 NA TRBV7-9 CASSSSLFVNYGYTF TGTGCCAGCAGCTCCAGCCTTTTTGTGAACTATGGCTACACCTTC
NA TRBJ2-5 few TRBV27 CASSLIGQGQETQYF TGTGCCAGCAGTTTAATCGGGCAGGGGCAAGAGACCCAGTACTTC
NA TRBJ1-3 NA TRBV9 CASSRGGGSSGNTIYF TGTGCCAGCAGCAGAGGTGGAGGGTCTTCTGGAAACACCATATATTTT
NA TRBJ2-5 NA TRBV18 CASTQKVEFQETQYF TGTGCCAGCACCCAGAAGGTGGAGTTCCAAGAGACCCAGTACTTC
NA TRBJ2-1 once TRBV20-1 CSAGHEQFF TGCAGTGCAGGGCATGAGCAGTTCTTC
NA TRBJ1-1 NA TRBV6-5 CASSYSRLDAEAFF TGTGCCAGCAGTTACTCGAGGTTGGACGCTGAAGCTTTCTTT
NA TRBJ2-7 NA TRBV5-1 CASSGMTGGTGEQYF TGCGCCAGCAGCGGGATGACTGGGGGGACTGGCGAGCAGTACTTC
NA TRBJ1-1 NA TRBV7-9 CASSLGRTEPLKAFF TGTGCCAGCAGCTTAGGGAGGACAGAACCCCTGAAGGCTTTCTTT
NA TRBJ1-1 NA TRBV15 CATRLSGETEAFF TGTGCCACCAGGCTTTCAGGGGAGACTGAAGCTTTCTTT
NA TRBJ1-2 few TRBV7-9 CASSLDNTNYGYTF TGTGCCAGCAGCTTAGATAACACTAACTATGGCTACACCTTC
NA TRBJ1-6 few TRBV5-4 CASSLGGVGNSPLHF TGTGCCAGCAGCTTGGGGGGAGTGGGCAATTCACCCCTCCACTTT
TRBD1 TRBJ2-1 NA TRBV30 CAWSTKDRGLYNEQFF TGTGCCTGGAGTACAAAGGACAGGGGGCTTTACAATGAGCAGTTCTTC
NA TRBJ2-2 few TRBV11-2 CASSFIGRRNTGELFF TGTGCCAGCAGCTTCATCGGCAGGAGGAACACCGGGGAGCTGTTTTTT
NA TRBJ2-5 NA TRBV18 CASSPQLQETQYF TGTGCCAGCTCTCCACAGTTGCAAGAGACCCAGTACTTC
NA TRBJ1-1 NA TRBV29-1 CSAPGEGRGTEAFF TGCAGCGCCCCAGGGGAGGGCCGGGGGACTGAAGCTTTCTTT
TRBD1 TRBJ1-2 NA TRBV29-1 CSVGTDYGYTF TGCAGCGTCGGGACAGACTATGGCTACACCTTC
NA TRBJ2-2 NA TRBV6-1 CASSEERSAGWLTGELFF TGTGCCAGCAGTGAAGAACGTTCGGCAGGGTGGCTGACCGGGGAGCTGTTTTTT
NA TRBJ1-2 NA TRBV7-8 CASSLAAFLNYGYTF TGTGCCAGCAGCTTAGCCGCGTTTCTTAACTATGGCTACACCTTC
NA TRBJ1-2 once TRBV2 CASSEARGGDGYTF TGTGCCAGCAGTGAAGCGCGAGGGGGGGATGGCTACACCTTC
NA TRBJ1-1 NA TRBV19 CASSIIAGESEAFF TGTGCCAGTAGTATAATAGCAGGGGAATCTGAAGCTTTCTTT
NA TRBJ2-2 NA TRBV7-9 CASSFGRVDTGELFF TGTGCCAGCAGCTTCGGCAGGGTGGACACCGGGGAGCTGTTTTTT